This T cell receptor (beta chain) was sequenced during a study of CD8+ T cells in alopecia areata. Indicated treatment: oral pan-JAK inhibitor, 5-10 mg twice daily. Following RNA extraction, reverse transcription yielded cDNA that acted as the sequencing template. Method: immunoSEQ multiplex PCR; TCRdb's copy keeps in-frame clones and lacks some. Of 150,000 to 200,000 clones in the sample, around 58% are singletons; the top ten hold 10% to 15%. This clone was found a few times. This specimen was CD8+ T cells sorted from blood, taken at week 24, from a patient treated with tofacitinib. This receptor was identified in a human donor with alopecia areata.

CDR3 in amino acids: CASSFSPAEGYTF. The CDR3 nucleotides read TGTGCCAGCAGCTTTTCCCCGGCGGAGGGCTACACCTTC. V and J are TRBV7-9 and TRBJ1-2; D not certain. Trimming pared 3 bases from V and 8 bases from J, leaving 13 bases between. CDR1 and CDR2 from the germline V gene are SEHNR and FQNEAQ (reference sequence). The CDR3 has 13 residues.